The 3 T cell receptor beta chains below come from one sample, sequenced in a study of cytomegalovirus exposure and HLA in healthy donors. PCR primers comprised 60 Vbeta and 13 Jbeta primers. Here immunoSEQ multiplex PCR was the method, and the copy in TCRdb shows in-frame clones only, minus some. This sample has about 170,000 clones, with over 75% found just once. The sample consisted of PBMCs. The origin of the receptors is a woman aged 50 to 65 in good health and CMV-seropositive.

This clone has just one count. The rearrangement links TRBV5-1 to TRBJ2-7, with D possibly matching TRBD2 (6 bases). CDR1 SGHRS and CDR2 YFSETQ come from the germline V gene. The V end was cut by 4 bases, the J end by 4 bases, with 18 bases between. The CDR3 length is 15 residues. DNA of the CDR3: TGCGCCAGCAGCCGCGGACCGGGGGTTGGGTACGAGCAGTACTTC. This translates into CASSRGPGVGYEQYF. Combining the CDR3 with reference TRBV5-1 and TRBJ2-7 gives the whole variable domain KAGVTQTPRYLIKTRGQQVTLSCSPISGHRSVSWYQQTPGQGLQFLFEYFSETQRNKGNFPGRFSGRQFSNSRSEMNVSTLELGDSALYLCASSRGPGVGYEQYFGPGTRLTVT.

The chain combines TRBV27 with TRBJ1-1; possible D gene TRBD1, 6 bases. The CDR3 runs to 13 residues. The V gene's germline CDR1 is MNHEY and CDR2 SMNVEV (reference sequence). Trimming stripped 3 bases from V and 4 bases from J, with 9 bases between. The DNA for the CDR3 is TGTGCCAGCAGTTTGGGGGCGAGCACTGAAGCTTTCTTT. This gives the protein CASSLGASTEAFF.

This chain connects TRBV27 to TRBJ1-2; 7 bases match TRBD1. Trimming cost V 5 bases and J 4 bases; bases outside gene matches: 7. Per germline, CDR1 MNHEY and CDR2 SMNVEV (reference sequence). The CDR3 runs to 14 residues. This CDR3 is CASSHRDSIYGYTF. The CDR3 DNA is TGTGCCAGCAGTCACCGGGACAGCATCTATGGCTACACCTTC.